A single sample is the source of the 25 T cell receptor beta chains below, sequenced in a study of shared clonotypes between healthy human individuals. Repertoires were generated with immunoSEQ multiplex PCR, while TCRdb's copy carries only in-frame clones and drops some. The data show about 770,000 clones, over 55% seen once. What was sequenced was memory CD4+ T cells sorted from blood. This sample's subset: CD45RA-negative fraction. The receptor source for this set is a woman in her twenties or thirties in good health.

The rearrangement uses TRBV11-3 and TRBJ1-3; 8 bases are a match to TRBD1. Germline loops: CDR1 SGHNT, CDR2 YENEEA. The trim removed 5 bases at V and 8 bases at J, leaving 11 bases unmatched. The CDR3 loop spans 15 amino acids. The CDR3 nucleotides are TGTGCCAGCAGCCCCCTACAAGACAGGGGAGACACCATATATTTT. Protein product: CASSPLQDRGDTIYF.

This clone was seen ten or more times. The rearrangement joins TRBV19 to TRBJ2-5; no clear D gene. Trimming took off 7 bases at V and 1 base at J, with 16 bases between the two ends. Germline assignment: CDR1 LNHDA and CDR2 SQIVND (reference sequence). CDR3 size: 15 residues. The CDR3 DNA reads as TGTGCCAGTAACATACCGGGCGGCGGCCAAGAGACCCAGTACTTC. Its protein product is CASNIPGGGQETQYF. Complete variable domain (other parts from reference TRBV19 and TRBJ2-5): DGGITQSPKYLFRKEGQNVTLSCEQNLNHDAMYWYRQDPGQGLRLIYYSQIVNDFQKGDIAEGYSVSREKKESFPLTVTSAQKNPTAFYLCASNIPGGGQETQYFGPGTRLLVL.

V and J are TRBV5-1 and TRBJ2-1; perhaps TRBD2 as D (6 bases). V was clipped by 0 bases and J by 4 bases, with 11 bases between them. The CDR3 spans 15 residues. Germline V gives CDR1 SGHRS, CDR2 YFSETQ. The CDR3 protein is CASSLVGEEYNEQFF. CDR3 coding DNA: TGCGCCAGCAGCTTGGTAGGGGAGGAATACAATGAGCAGTTCTTC. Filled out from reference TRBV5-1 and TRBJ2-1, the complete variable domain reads KAGVTQTPRYLIKTRGQQVTLSCSPISGHRSVSWYQQTPGQGLQFLFEYFSETQRNKGNFPGRFSGRQFSNSRSEMNVSTLELGDSALYLCASSLVGEEYNEQFFGPGTRLTVL.

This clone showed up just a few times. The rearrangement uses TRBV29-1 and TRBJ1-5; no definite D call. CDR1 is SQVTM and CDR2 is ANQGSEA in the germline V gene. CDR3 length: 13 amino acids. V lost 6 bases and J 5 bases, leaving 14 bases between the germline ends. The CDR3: CSVTNSPDQPQHF. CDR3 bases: TGCAGCGTAACAAACAGTCCCGATCAGCCCCAGCATTTT.

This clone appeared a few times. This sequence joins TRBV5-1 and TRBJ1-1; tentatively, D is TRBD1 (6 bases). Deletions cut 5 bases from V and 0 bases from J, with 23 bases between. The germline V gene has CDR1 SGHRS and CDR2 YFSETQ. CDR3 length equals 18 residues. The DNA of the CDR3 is TGCGCCAGCAGATCCGGGGGAAACAGGGCGTCTATGAACACTGAAGCTTTCTTT. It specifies CASRSGGNRASMNTEAFF.

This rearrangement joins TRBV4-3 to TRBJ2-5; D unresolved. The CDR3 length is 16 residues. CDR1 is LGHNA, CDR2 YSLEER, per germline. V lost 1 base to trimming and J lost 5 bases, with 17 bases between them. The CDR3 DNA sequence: TGCGCCAGCAGCCAAGGGGTGGGTTCCGGACGGGAGACCCAGTACTTC. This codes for CASSQGVGSGRETQYF.

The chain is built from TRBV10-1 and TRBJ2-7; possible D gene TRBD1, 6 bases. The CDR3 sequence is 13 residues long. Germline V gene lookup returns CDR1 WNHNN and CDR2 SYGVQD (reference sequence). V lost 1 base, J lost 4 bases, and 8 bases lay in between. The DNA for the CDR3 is TGCGCCAGCAGTGAGTTCAGGGGATACGAGCAGTACTTC. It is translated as CASSEFRGYEQYF.

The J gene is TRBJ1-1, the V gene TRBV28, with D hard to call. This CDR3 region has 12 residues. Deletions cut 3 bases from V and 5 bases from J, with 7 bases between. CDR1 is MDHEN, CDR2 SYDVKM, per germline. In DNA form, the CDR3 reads TGTGCCAGCAGTTTGGTGATAACTGAAGCTTTCTTT. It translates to CASSLVITEAFF.

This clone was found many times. CDR3 nucleotides: TGTGCCAGCAGCACCATGACAGATGAAGCTTTCTTT. It specifies CASSTMTDEAFF. The V call is TRBV7-9, the J call TRBJ1-1; weak D call: TRBD1 (5 bases). V was pared by 5 bases and J by 7 bases, with 11 bases between. This CDR3 region has 12 residues. Germline CDR1 is SEHNR and CDR2 is FQNEAQ (reference sequence).

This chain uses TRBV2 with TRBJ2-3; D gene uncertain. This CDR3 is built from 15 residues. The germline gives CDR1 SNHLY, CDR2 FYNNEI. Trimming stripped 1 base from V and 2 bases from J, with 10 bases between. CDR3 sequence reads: CASSEVSEDTDTQYF. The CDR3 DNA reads TGTGCCAGCAGTGAAGTGAGCGAGGACACAGATACGCAGTATTTT.

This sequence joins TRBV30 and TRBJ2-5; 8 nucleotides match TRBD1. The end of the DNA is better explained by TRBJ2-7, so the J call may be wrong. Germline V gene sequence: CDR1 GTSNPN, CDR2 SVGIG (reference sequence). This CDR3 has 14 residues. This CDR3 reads CAWSTRQGKVEQYF. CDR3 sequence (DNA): TGTGCCTGGAGTACGCGACAGGGGAAAGTCGAGCAGTACTTC.

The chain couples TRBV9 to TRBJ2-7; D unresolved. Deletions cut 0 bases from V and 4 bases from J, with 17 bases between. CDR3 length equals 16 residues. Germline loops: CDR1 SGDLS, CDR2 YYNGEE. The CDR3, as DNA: TGTGCCAGCAGCGTAGGTCTGGGCCCCGATACTTACGAGCAGTACTTC. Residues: CASSVGLGPDTYEQYF.

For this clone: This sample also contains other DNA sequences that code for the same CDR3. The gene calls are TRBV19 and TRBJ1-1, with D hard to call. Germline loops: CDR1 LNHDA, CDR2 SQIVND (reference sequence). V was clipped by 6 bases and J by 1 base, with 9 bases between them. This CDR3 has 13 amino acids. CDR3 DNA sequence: TGTGCCAGTAGGTTGTCAGGGAACACTGAAGCTTTCTTT. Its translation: CASRLSGNTEAFF.

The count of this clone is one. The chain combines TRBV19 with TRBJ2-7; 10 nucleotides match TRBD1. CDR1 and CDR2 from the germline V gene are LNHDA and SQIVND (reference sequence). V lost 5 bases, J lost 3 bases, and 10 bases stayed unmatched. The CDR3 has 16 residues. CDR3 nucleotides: TGTGCCAGTAGTCCCCGTGTAGACAGGGGGCTCTACGAGCAGTACTTC. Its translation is CASSPRVDRGLYEQYF.

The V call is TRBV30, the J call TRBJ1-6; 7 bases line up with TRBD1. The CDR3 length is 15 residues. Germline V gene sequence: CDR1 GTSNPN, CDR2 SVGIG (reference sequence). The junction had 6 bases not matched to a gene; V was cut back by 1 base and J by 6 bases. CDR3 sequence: CAWSGPGTANSPLHF. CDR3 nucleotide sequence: TGTGCCTGGAGTGGCCCCGGGACAGCTAATTCACCCCTCCACTTT.

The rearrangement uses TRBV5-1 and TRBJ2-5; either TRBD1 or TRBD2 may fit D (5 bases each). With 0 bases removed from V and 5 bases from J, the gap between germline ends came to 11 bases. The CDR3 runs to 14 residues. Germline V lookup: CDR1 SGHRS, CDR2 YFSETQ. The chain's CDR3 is CASSLVGAAETQYF. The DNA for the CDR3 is TGCGCCAGCAGCTTGGTCGGGGCGGCGGAGACCCAGTACTTC.

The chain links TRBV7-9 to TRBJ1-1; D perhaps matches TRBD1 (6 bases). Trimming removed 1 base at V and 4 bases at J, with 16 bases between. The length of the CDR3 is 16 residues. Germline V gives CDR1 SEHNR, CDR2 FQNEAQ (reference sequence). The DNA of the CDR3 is TGTGCCAGCAGCTTAGACAGGGACGTTAGTGCCACTGAAGCTTTCTTT. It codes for CASSLDRDVSATEAFF.

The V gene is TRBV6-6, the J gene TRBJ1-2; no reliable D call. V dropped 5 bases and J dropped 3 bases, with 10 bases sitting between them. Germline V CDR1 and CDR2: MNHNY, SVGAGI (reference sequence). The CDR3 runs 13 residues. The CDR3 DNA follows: TGTGCCAGCAGTCGGACTGCCCACTATGGCTACACCTTC. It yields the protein CASSRTAHYGYTF.

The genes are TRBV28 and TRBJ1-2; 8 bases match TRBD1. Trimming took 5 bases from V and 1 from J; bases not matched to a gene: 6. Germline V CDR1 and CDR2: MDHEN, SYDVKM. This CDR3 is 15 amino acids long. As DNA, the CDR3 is TGTGCCAGCAGTCTCCTGACAGGGGTTAACTATGGCTACACCTTC. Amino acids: CASSLLTGVNYGYTF.

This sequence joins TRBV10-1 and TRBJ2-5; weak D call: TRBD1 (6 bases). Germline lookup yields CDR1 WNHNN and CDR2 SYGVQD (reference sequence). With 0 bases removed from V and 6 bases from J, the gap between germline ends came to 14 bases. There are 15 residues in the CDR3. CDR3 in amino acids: CASSESQKGDKTQYF. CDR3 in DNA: TGCGCCAGCAGTGAGTCTCAAAAGGGGGATAAGACCCAGTACTTC.

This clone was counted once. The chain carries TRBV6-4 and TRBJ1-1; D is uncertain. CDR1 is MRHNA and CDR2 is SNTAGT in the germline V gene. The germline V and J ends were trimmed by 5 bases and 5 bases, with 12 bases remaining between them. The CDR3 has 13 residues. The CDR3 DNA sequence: TGTGCCAGCAGTTTGACCGCGAATACTGAAGCTTTCTTT. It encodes CASSLTANTEAFF.

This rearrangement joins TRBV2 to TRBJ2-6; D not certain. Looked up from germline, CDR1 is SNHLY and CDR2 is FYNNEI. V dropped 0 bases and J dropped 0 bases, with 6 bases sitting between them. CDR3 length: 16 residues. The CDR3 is CASSEANLSGANVLTF. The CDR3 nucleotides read TGTGCCAGCAGTGAAGCTAACCTCTCTGGGGCCAACGTCCTGACTTTC.

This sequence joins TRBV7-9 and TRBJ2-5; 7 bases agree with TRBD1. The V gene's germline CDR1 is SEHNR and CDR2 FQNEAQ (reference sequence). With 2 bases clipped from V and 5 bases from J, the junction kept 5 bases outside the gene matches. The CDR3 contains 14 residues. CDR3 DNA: TGTGCCAGCAGCTTAAGGGACAGAAGGGAGACCCAGTACTTC. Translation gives CASSLRDRRETQYF.

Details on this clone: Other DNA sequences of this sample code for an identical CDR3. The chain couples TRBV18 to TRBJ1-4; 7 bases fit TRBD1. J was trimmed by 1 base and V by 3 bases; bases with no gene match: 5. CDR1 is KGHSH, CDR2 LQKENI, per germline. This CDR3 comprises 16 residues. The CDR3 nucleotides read TGTGCCAGCTCACCCACGGGACAGTTAACTAATGAAAAACTGTTTTTT. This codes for CASSPTGQLTNEKLFF.

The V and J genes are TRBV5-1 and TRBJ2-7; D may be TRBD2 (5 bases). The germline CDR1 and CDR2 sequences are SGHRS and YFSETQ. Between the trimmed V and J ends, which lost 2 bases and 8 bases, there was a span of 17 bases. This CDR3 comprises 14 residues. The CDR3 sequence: CASSFGELDSKQYF. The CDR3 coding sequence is TGCGCCAGCAGCTTCGGGGAGTTGGATAGTAAGCAGTACTTC.